Listed here are 15 T cell receptor beta chains from one sample, sequenced in a study of blood T cells in healthy people across ages. A sample-barcoded 5' primer and a J-beta primer mix were used in a second PCR of roughly 7 to 11 cycles. TCRdb itself ran the 5' RACE reads through MiXCR, one entry per CDR3 protein. The table includes around 690,000 distinct CDR3 sequences, 58% detected once. Sequences were obtained from blood. All receptors derive from a man in his sixties in good health.

This chain links TRBV20-1 with TRBJ2-7; TRBD1 matches 8 bases. Unmatched junction bases numbered 2, after V lost 1 base and J lost 3 bases. Per the germline V gene, CDR1 is DFQATT and CDR2 is SNEGSKA (reference sequence). The CDR3 runs 13 residues. The CDR3 DNA reads TGCAGTGCTAGAGGGACAGGGAACTACGAGCAGTACTTC. Protein: CSARGTGNYEQYF.

The chain links TRBV4-1 to TRBJ1-2, with a tentative D call TRBD1 (5 bases). The CDR3 sequence is 15 residues long. V lost 4 bases, J lost 8 bases, and 20 bases lay in between. Germline V gene sequence: CDR1 MGHRA, CDR2 YSYEKL. The CDR3 region has the DNA TGCGCCAGCAGCCCTTCCCAGGGCCCTTGGAGGGGCTACACCTTC. Protein: CASSPSQGPWRGYTF.

CDR3 residues: CASSSSGLGTGYYEQYF. In DNA, the CDR3 is TGTGCCAGCAGCTCTAGTGGATTAGGTACAGGGTATTACGAGCAGTACTTC. The rearrangement joins TRBV7-9 to TRBJ2-5; D might be TRBD1 (6 bases). The J call may be incorrect, as the DNA end agrees better with TRBJ2-7. The germline V gene has CDR1 SEHNR and CDR2 FQNEAQ (reference sequence). The CDR3 consists of 17 residues.

This chain links TRBV12-3 or TRBV12-4 with TRBJ1-1, with unresolved D. This CDR3 has 13 residues. Trimming took off 5 bases at V and 1 base at J, with 8 bases between the two ends. The CDR3 reads CASSGLENTEAFF. CDR3 in DNA: TGTGCCAGCAGTGGACTGGAGAACACTGAAGCTTTCTTT.

This chain connects TRBV25-1 to TRBJ2-1; the match to TRBD2 covers 8 bases. The CDR3 sequence is 15 residues long. From germline, CDR1 is MGHDK and CDR2 SYGVNS. Trimming took 3 bases from V and 5 from J; bases not matched to a gene: 6. The CDR3 loop is CASSEGQRGHNEQFF. The CDR3 nucleotides are TGTGCCAGCAGTGAGGGTCAGCGGGGGCACAATGAGCAGTTCTTC.

The chain joins TRBV11-2 to TRBJ1-1, with D possibly matching TRBD1 (6 bases). CDR1 SGHAT and CDR2 FQNNGV come from the germline V gene. The CDR3 loop spans 14 amino acids. V dropped 4 bases and J dropped 5 bases, with 14 bases sitting between them. CDR3 loop: CASSSQGGGTEAFF. For the CDR3, the DNA is TGTGCCAGCAGCTCACAGGGTGGCGGGACTGAAGCTTTCTTT. The full variable domain, rest sourced from reference TRBV11-2 and TRBJ1-1, is EAGVAQSPRYKIIEKRQSVAFWCNPISGHATLYWYQQILGQGPKLLIQFQNNGVVDDSQLPKDRFSAERLKGVDSTLKIQPAKLEDSAVYLCASSSQGGGTEAFFGQGTRLTVV.

V gene TRBV7-2 combines with J gene TRBJ2-3; 7 bases line up with TRBD2. The CDR3 has 16 residues. CDR1 SGHTA and CDR2 FQGNSA come from the germline V gene. The V gene end was trimmed by 3 bases and the J gene end by 4 bases; junction bases not matched to a gene: 10. CDR3 residues: CASSFGERGSPDTQYF. CDR3 DNA sequence: TGTGCCAGCAGCTTCGGCGAGCGGGGATCCCCAGATACGCAGTATTTT.

The CDR3, as DNA: TGTGCCAGCAGTTTTGTAGGAGGTGGTCTAGCCAAAAACATTCAGTACTTC. This codes for CASSFVGGGLAKNIQYF. V and J are TRBV12-3 or TRBV12-4 and TRBJ2-4; perhaps TRBD2 as D (5 bases). CDR3 length equals 17 residues. Deletions cut 3 bases from V and 0 bases from J, with 15 bases between.

The chain recombines TRBV5-1 with TRBJ1-2, with 7 bases matching TRBD1. This CDR3 has 14 amino acids. The junction had 6 bases not matched to a gene; V was cut back by 2 bases and J by 5 bases. Germline loops: CDR1 SGHRS, CDR2 YFSETQ. CDR3 DNA: TGCGCCAGCAGCTTAGAGACAGGGTATTATGGCTACACCTTC. This codes for CASSLETGYYGYTF.

The CDR3 DNA follows: TGCAGTGCGCGGACAGGGCCGAACACCGGGGAGCTGTTTTTT. Translating gives CSARTGPNTGELFF. V usage is TRBV20-1 and J usage is TRBJ2-2, with 8 bases that match TRBD1. In germline, CDR1 is DFQATT, CDR2 SNEGSKA (reference sequence). J gave up 0 bases and V 6 bases, and 3 bases lay outside the gene matches. This CDR3 is 14 amino acids long.

The chain joins TRBV5-1 to TRBJ2-1, with 9 positions matching TRBD2. The CDR3 contains 14 residues. J lost 8 bases, V lost 9 bases, and 12 bases had no gene match. Germline-derived CDR1 and CDR2 are SGHRS and YFSETQ. The CDR3 sequence: CATAPGLAVDEQFF. CDR3 sequence (DNA): TGCGCCACCGCACCGGGACTAGCCGTCGATGAGCAGTTCTTC.

On this clonotype itself: The junction differs from germline at one of its ends, possibly a read error. The CDR3 DNA reads TGCAGTGCCCCGTGGACAGGTTTCACAGTTACGCAGTATTTT. It is translated as CSAPWTGFTVTQYF. The rearrangement links TRBV20-1 to TRBJ2-3; 7 bases are shared with TRBD1. CDR3 length equals 14 residues. Germline CDR1 DFQATT, CDR2 SNEGSKA (reference sequence).

This clonotype was detected a few times. J is TRBJ1-5 and V is TRBV6-1, with 7 bases aligning to TRBD1. The CDR3 is 14 amino acids. Germline CDR1 MNHNS, CDR2 SASEGT. Losses at the gene ends were 8 bases for V and 3 bases for J; bases not matched to a gene: 7. CDR3: CASRSGQNNQPQHF. The CDR3, as DNA: TGTGCCAGCCGTTCGGGACAGAACAATCAGCCCCAGCATTTT.

This clonotype was seen a few times. This chain links TRBV3-1 with TRBJ2-5; tentative D call: TRBD1 (5 bases). The CDR3 is made up of 14 amino acids. V lost 5 bases and J 5 bases, leaving 15 bases between the germline ends. From germline, CDR1 is LGHDT and CDR2 YNNKEL (reference sequence). As DNA, the CDR3 is TGTGCCAGCAGCAATAGCAGGGTTTTCGAGACCCAGTACTTC. Amino acid sequence: CASSNSRVFETQYF.

This chain links TRBV10-1 with TRBJ2-1; D not certain. Germline loops: CDR1 WNHNN, CDR2 SYGVQD (reference sequence). CDR3 length equals 13 residues. The ends were cut back, 4 bases at V and 2 bases at J, with 6 bases in the middle. This CDR3 is CASSGQTYNEQFF. The CDR3 region has the DNA TGCGCCAGCAGTGGACAAACCTACAATGAGCAGTTCTTC.